Below, 25 T cell receptor beta chains from the same sample are listed, as sequenced in a study of blood T cell repertoires in COVID-19. Profiled with immunoSEQ multiplex PCR; TCRdb holds only in-frame clones, not every one. In the table there are 100,000 to 150,000 clones, over 70% of which are singletons. The specimen was peripheral blood. The receptors here all came from a woman aged 45-59 years with acute or convalescent COVID-19.

The J gene is TRBJ2-7, the V gene TRBV5-1; D ambiguous. V was shortened by 6 bases and J by 1 base, with 11 bases between the two germline ends. This CDR3 region has 13 residues. In germline, CDR1 is SGHRS, CDR2 YFSETQ. CDR3 in amino acids: CASTSTESYEQYF. As DNA, the CDR3 is TGCGCCAGCACCTCAACGGAGTCCTACGAGCAGTACTTC.

The chain combines TRBV7-3 with TRBJ2-1; 7 bases fit TRBD2. The CDR3 extends over 15 amino acids. Germline V gene lookup returns CDR1 SGHTA and CDR2 FQGTGA. V lost 6 bases and J lost 3; bases outside the gene matches: 8. The DNA for the CDR3 is TGTGCCAGCAGTATTAGCCCGGGGGGCTACAATGAGCAGTTCTTC. It encodes CASSISPGGYNEQFF.

The chain carries TRBV4-1 and TRBJ1-4; D is unclear. The CDR3 has 14 residues. Germline CDR1 reads MGHRA; CDR2 reads YSYEKL. Deletions cut 4 bases from V and 11 bases from J, with 17 bases between. The CDR3 spells CASSPEGGLRKLFF. CDR3 in DNA: TGCGCCAGCAGCCCTGAGGGTGGTCTTAGGAAACTGTTTTTT.

This clone came up once. V is TRBV6-5 and J is TRBJ2-7, with 12 bases aligning to TRBD2. With V trimmed by 6 bases and J by 4 bases, 4 bases remained unmatched. CDR3 length: 14 residues. The germline CDR1 and CDR2 sequences are MNHEY and SVGAGI. The CDR3 DNA reads TGTGCCAGCAGACTAGCGGGAGGTGGGTACGAGCAGTACTTC. Residues: CASRLAGGGYEQYF.

The chain employs TRBV9 and TRBJ1-3; tentatively, D is TRBD1 (6 bases). Trimming stripped 1 base from V and 4 bases from J, with 18 bases between. Germline CDR1 SGDLS, CDR2 YYNGEE. The CDR3 spans 17 residues. CDR3 in DNA: TGTGCCAGCAGCGTATCACCACAGGGTTTGGGAGGAAACACCATATATTTT. Amino acids: CASSVSPQGLGGNTIYF.

The rearrangement joins TRBV18 to TRBJ2-3; 11 positions agree with TRBD2. Losses at the gene ends were 3 bases for V and 1 base for J; bases not matched to a gene: 3. The CDR3 sequence is 16 residues long. In germline, CDR1 is KGHSH, CDR2 LQKENI. Here the CDR3 DNA reads TGTGCCAGCTCACCCGGGACTAGCGGACGCACAGATACGCAGTATTTT. This codes for CASSPGTSGRTDTQYF. Full variable domain (rest looked up from reference TRBV18 and TRBJ2-3): NAGVMQNPRHLVRRRGQEARLRCSPMKGHSHVYWYRQLPEEGLKFMVYLQKENIIDESGMPKERFSAEFPKEGPSILRIQQVVRGDSAAYFCASSPGTSGRTDTQYFGPGTRLTVL.

CDR3 sequence reads: CASSPMAEQQETQYF. The CDR3, as DNA: TGTGCCAGCAGTCCGATGGCAGAACAACAAGAGACCCAGTACTTC. The chain recombines TRBV28 with TRBJ2-5; D unclear. With 5 bases removed from V and 2 bases from J, the gap between germline ends came to 15 bases. CDR3 size: 15 residues. Germline CDR1 reads MDHEN; CDR2 reads SYDVKM.

This clone was counted between two and nine times. J is TRBJ2-1 and V is TRBV4-1; TRBD1 aligns across 9 bases. This CDR3 has 17 residues. Germline V gene lookup returns CDR1 MGHRA and CDR2 YSYEKL. J was trimmed by 8 bases and V by 1 base; bases with no gene match: 12. Written as DNA, the CDR3 is TGCGCCAGCAGCCAAGTGCCCCTCGGGACAGGGATCGATGAGCAGTTCTTC. It is translated as CASSQVPLGTGIDEQFF.

The genes are TRBV14 and TRBJ1-3, with D possibly matching TRBD1 (6 bases). Trimming removed 1 base from V and 2 bases from J, with 12 bases in between. Looked up from germline, CDR1 is SGHDN and CDR2 is FVKESK. This CDR3 is 16 amino acids long. The CDR3 DNA follows: TGTGCCAGCAGCCAAGTTGCAGGGGCGACTGGAAACACCATATATTTT. Translating gives CASSQVAGATGNTIYF.

This clone was counted only a few times. The genes are TRBV5-5 and TRBJ2-3; D ambiguous. Germline assignment: CDR1 SGHKS and CDR2 YYEKEE (reference sequence). The length of the CDR3 is 11 residues. Trimming removed 4 bases at V and 2 bases at J, with 2 bases between. In DNA, the CDR3 is TGTGCCAGCAGCCACACAGATACGCAGTATTTT. Translation: CASSHTDTQYF.

This clone has a handful of counts. The CDR3 region is CASSLAPSSHTGELFF. The CDR3, as DNA: TGTGCCAGCAGCTTAGCGCCCAGTAGCCACACCGGGGAGCTGTTTTTT. This chain links TRBV7-8 with TRBJ2-2; D gene unclear. The V gene's germline CDR1 is SGHVS and CDR2 FQNEAQ. V lost 0 bases to trimming and J lost 3 bases, with 11 bases between them. CDR3 length: 16 amino acids.

The V call is TRBV5-1, the J call TRBJ2-5; the match to TRBD2 covers 9 bases. CDR1 and CDR2 from the germline V gene are SGHRS and YFSETQ. With V trimmed by 4 bases and J by 2 bases, 6 bases remained unmatched. The CDR3 runs 15 residues. The CDR3 spells CASSLGTSLQETQYF. The CDR3, as DNA: TGCGCCAGCAGCCTGGGGACTAGCTTACAAGAGACCCAGTACTTC.

J is TRBJ2-1 and V is TRBV4-1; 11 nucleotides match TRBD2. V dropped 3 bases and J dropped 3; count of bases not matched to a gene: 4. CDR3 size: 16 residues. Germline CDR1 MGHRA, CDR2 YSYEKL. The CDR3 DNA reads as TGCGCCAGCAGCCACCTCACTAGCGGGGGCTACAATGAGCAGTTCTTC. Amino acids: CASSHLTSGGYNEQFF.

The chain carries TRBV18 and TRBJ2-1; D is unresolved. V was shortened by 5 bases and J by 4 bases, with 21 bases between the two germline ends. The CDR3 length is 17 residues. The germline V gene encodes CDR1 KGHSH and CDR2 LQKENI. The CDR3: CASSSTPKSASYNEQFF. The CDR3 nucleotides are TGTGCCAGCTCATCCACCCCGAAGAGCGCGTCGTACAATGAGCAGTTCTTC.

The rearrangement links TRBV2 to TRBJ2-3; D may be TRBD2 (5 bases). Deletions cut 2 bases from V and 0 bases from J, with 9 bases between. CDR3 length: 15 residues. Germline CDR1 and CDR2: SNHLY and FYNNEI. The CDR3 DNA follows: TGTGCCAGCAGTGAAAGGCTAGCTAGCACAGATACGCAGTATTTT. Translated, it gives CASSERLASTDTQYF.

DNA for the CDR3: TGTGCCAGTAGTCCGGGACAGGGTATAACTGAAGCTTTCTTT. It is translated as CASSPGQGITEAFF. J is TRBJ1-1 and V is TRBV19, with 9 positions matching TRBD1. Looked up from germline, CDR1 is LNHDA and CDR2 is SQIVND (reference sequence). Germline trimming cut 5 bases from V and 5 bases from J; bases unmatched to any gene: 6. The CDR3 has 14 amino acids.

This rearrangement joins TRBV28 to TRBJ1-1, with D possibly matching TRBD1 (5 bases). The length of the CDR3 is 13 residues. The V gene's germline CDR1 is MDHEN and CDR2 SYDVKM. V shed 5 bases and J shed 7 bases, with 14 bases lying between them. The CDR3 protein is CASSTNGGYEAFF. The DNA of the CDR3 is TGTGCCAGCAGTACCAATGGGGGGTATGAAGCTTTCTTT.

The rearrangement uses TRBV7-2 and TRBJ2-7, with D possibly being TRBD1 (6 bases). This CDR3 contains 15 residues. Germline values: CDR1 SGHTA, CDR2 FQGNSA. V gave up 2 bases and J gave up 7 bases, with 18 bases separating them. CDR3 sequence: CASSLWGAGVREQYF. The CDR3 nucleotides read TGTGCCAGCAGCTTATGGGGAGCAGGGGTTCGTGAGCAGTACTTC. The full variable domain, in which reference TRBV7-2 and TRBJ2-7 provide the parts outside the CDR3, is GAGVSQSPSNKVTEKGKDVELRCDPISGHTALYWYRQSLGQGLEFLIYFQGNSAPDKSGLPSDRFSAERTGGSVSTLTIQRTQQEDSAVYLCASSLWGAGVREQYFGPGTRLTVT.

The genes are TRBV18 and TRBJ1-2, with TRBD1 identical over 8 bases. The CDR3 spans 16 residues. Germline V lookup: CDR1 KGHSH, CDR2 LQKENI. Trimming removed 6 bases from V and 5 bases from J; junction bases left unmatched: 14. CDR3 nucleotide sequence: TGTGCCAGCTCGGCGGACAGGGCAGTTGTTTTGTATGGCTACACCTTC. Translated: CASSADRAVVLYGYTF.

The chain joins TRBV2 to TRBJ1-2; a possible D gene is TRBD1 (5 bases). Germline assignment: CDR1 SNHLY and CDR2 FYNNEI. Trimming took 6 bases from V and 3 from J, leaving 17 bases between them. The CDR3 has 15 residues. CDR3 region: CASRDPRQTYYGYTF. In nucleotides, the CDR3 is TGTGCCAGCAGGGACCCCAGACAGACTTACTATGGCTACACCTTC.

This chain joins TRBV6-5 and TRBJ1-5; D is unclear. This CDR3 region has 13 residues. The germline V gene encodes CDR1 MNHEY and CDR2 SVGAGI. V was clipped by 6 bases and J by 7 bases, with 13 bases between them. The CDR3 is CASSPETTQPQHF. CDR3 bases: TGTGCCAGCAGCCCCGAAACAACCCAGCCCCAGCATTTT.

This clone was observed a few times. This chain links TRBV28 with TRBJ1-4; 9 bases agree with TRBD1. The J segment lost 6 bases and the V segment lost 6 bases, leaving 11 bases of the junction unmatched. CDR1 and CDR2 (germline): MDHEN, SYDVKM. CDR3 size: 16 residues. The CDR3 DNA is TGTGCCAGCAGCATAGAAGGGGACAGGGTCGATGAAAAACTGTTTTTT. As protein: CASSIEGDRVDEKLFF.

The J gene is TRBJ2-2, the V gene TRBV3-1 (or the pseudogene TRBV3-2); TRBD1 matches at 9 bases. Germline CDR1 and CDR2: LGHDT and YNNKEL (reference sequence). CDR3 length equals 16 residues. V was pared by 3 bases and J by 6 bases, with 8 bases of the junction left unmatched. The CDR3, as DNA: TGTGCCAGCAGCCATGTAGGGGACAGGGCGTCCGGGGAGCTGTTTTTT. Translation: CASSHVGDRASGELFF.

The V gene is TRBV5-6, the J gene TRBJ2-2; D perhaps matches TRBD2 (6 bases). Germline CDR1 reads SGHDT; CDR2 reads YYEEEE. V lost 1 base, J lost 2 bases, and 9 bases lay in between. This CDR3 has 15 residues. CDR3 protein: CASSLFGTNTGELFF. CDR3 DNA: TGTGCCAGCAGCTTGTTCGGGACTAACACCGGGGAGCTGTTTTTT.

The chain combines TRBV6-5 with TRBJ1-2; 7 bases line up with TRBD1. Germline lookup yields CDR1 MNHEY and CDR2 SVGAGI. The CDR3 loop spans 15 amino acids. J lost 3 bases, V lost 0 bases, and 4 bases had no gene match. The CDR3 spells CASSYSDRDHYGYTF. CDR3 bases: TGTGCCAGCAGTTACTCCGACAGGGACCACTATGGCTACACCTTC.